The 29 T cell receptor beta chains reported below all come from one sample, sequenced in a study of graft-versus-host responses after intestinal transplantation. The antigens of these receptors remain unknown. Some clones are missing from TCRdb's copy, which holds only in-frame ones; the method was immunoSEQ multiplex PCR. The sample has under 150,000 clones, approximately 90% seen once; the top ten hold under 0.2%. Source: unstimulated CD4+ T cells sorted from spleen or lymph node cells, taken before intestinal transplant. Receptors were obtained from a human donor who received an intestinal transplant.

V is TRBV23-1 and J is TRBJ2-7; D ambiguous. TRBV23-1 is treated as an ORF (open reading frame) with a function not yet certain. Between the trimmed V and J ends, which lost 3 bases and 0 bases, there was a span of 12 bases. This CDR3 region has 15 residues. The CDR3 is CASSHRGRPSYEQYF. CDR3 in DNA: TGCGCCAGCAGTCATCGCGGCAGACCCTCCTACGAGCAGTACTTC.

This chain links TRBV6-1 with TRBJ2-7, with 8 bases lining up with TRBD1. Germline values: CDR1 MNHNS, CDR2 SASEGT. There are 15 residues in the CDR3. J gave up 2 bases and V 4 bases, and 7 bases lay outside the gene matches. Here the CDR3 DNA reads TGTGCCAGCAGTGGTAGGGACAGGATAACCTACGAGCAGTACTTC. This encodes CASSGRDRITYEQYF.

This clone was counted a few times. The chain joins TRBV6-5 to TRBJ1-2; 10 nucleotides line up with TRBD1. Germline values: CDR1 MNHEY, CDR2 SVGAGI. This CDR3 spans 16 amino acids. Germline trimming cut 0 bases from V and 8 bases from J; bases unmatched to any gene: 9. The CDR3 here is CASSYSGQGGVVGYTF. CDR3 DNA sequence: TGTGCCAGCAGTTACTCCGGACAGGGGGGCGTTGTGGGCTACACCTTC.

The genes are TRBV5-1 and TRBJ2-2, with D perhaps TRBD1 (6 bases). This CDR3 region has 14 residues. Per germline, CDR1 SGHRS and CDR2 YFSETQ. The germline V and J ends were trimmed by 7 bases and 2 bases, with 12 bases remaining between them. CDR3 sequence (DNA): TGCGCCAGCTGCGGACAGTTAAACACCGGGGAGCTGTTTTTT. Its translation: CASCGQLNTGELFF.

This sequence joins TRBV6-5 and TRBJ1-6, with 9 bases identical to TRBD1. Trimming took 2 bases from V and 7 from J; bases not matched to a gene: 0. The CDR3 has 14 amino acids. Germline loops: CDR1 MNHEY, CDR2 SVGAGI. This CDR3 is CASSYGTGNSPLHF. The DNA for the CDR3 is TGTGCCAGCAGTTACGGGACAGGGAATTCACCCCTCCACTTT.

J is TRBJ1-1 and V is TRBV27; 8 positions agree with TRBD1. Losses at the gene ends were 8 bases for V and 1 base for J; bases not matched to a gene: 6. Per the germline V gene, CDR1 is MNHEY and CDR2 is SMNVEV (reference sequence). This CDR3 has 14 amino acids. The CDR3 nucleotides are TGTGCCAGCGGAGACAGGGGCACGAACACTGAAGCTTTCTTT. It is translated as CASGDRGTNTEAFF.

This chain links TRBV6-1 with TRBJ1-1; 9 bases line up with TRBD1. Per germline, CDR1 MNHNS and CDR2 SASEGT. The V and J ends lost 6 bases and 5 bases, in that order; junction bases with no gene match: 7. This CDR3 spans 14 amino acids. CDR3 sequence (DNA): TGTGCCAGCAGACGCCCCGGACAGGGGACTGAAGCTTTCTTT. Encoded protein: CASRRPGQGTEAFF.

J is TRBJ2-5 and V is TRBV6-1, with 7 bases fitting TRBD1. The J call may not be correct, given that the DNA end is closer to TRBJ2-7. The CDR3 spans 14 residues. Per germline, CDR1 MNHNS and CDR2 SASEGT. For the CDR3, the DNA is TGTGCCAGCAGTGCCCCGGACAGGATTTACGAGCAGTACTTC. Translated, it gives CASSAPDRIYEQYF.

The sample holds one count of this clone. CDR3 DNA sequence: TGTGCCACCAGCAGACACAGGGCGCCCGTCGGGTACGAGCAGTACTTC. Translating it yields CATSRHRAPVGYEQYF. The chain has TRBV15 and TRBJ2-7; maybe TRBD1 (6 bases). The germline V and J ends were trimmed by 2 bases and 4 bases, with 18 bases remaining between them. This CDR3 contains 16 residues. Germline CDR1 and CDR2: LNHNV and YYDKDF (reference sequence).

The chain is built from TRBV27 and TRBJ1-5, with 7 bases aligning to TRBD1. The germline V gene encodes CDR1 MNHEY and CDR2 SMNVEV (reference sequence). The CDR3 loop spans 12 amino acids. The ends lost 8 bases at V and 5 bases at J; junction bases unmatched: 3. CDR3 coding DNA: TGTGCCAGCTGGACAGGCTATCAGCCCCAGCATTTT. Its translation is CASWTGYQPQHF.

The rearrangement joins TRBV15 to TRBJ2-5, with D maybe TRBD2 (7 bases). The V gene's germline CDR1 is LNHNV and CDR2 YYDKDF (reference sequence). Trimming took 5 bases from V and 5 from J, leaving 18 bases between them. This CDR3 has 15 residues. CDR3 sequence reads: CATSSSPGGHETQYF. For the CDR3, the DNA is TGTGCCACCAGCTCCTCCCCCGGGGGGCACGAGACCCAGTACTTC.

This clone has only one observation. The chain combines TRBV5-1 with TRBJ2-3; the match to TRBD1 covers 10 bases. The CDR3 contains 15 residues. The trim removed 4 bases at V and 4 bases at J, leaving 6 bases unmatched. CDR1 is SGHRS and CDR2 is YFSETQ in the germline V gene. This CDR3 is CASSRGQGSPDTQYF. CDR3 bases: TGCGCCAGCAGCCGGGGACAGGGGAGCCCAGATACGCAGTATTTT.

This clone was seen only once. V usage is TRBV4-3 and J usage is TRBJ2-2, with 7 nucleotides matching TRBD1. Germline V gene data show CDR1 as LGHNA and CDR2 as YSLEER. V shed 7 bases, J shed 2 bases, and the junction held 4 bases outside the gene matches. The CDR3 has 14 residues. The CDR3 here is CASNTGVNTGELFF. CDR3 in DNA: TGCGCCAGCAACACAGGGGTAAACACCGGGGAGCTGTTTTTT.

The chain employs TRBV6-5 and TRBJ2-2; TRBD1 matches 9 bases. CDR1 and CDR2 (germline): MNHEY, SVGAGI. Trimming cost V 6 bases and J 7 bases; bases outside gene matches: 6. This CDR3 has 14 amino acids. CDR3 protein: CASSQTGGYGELFF. The CDR3 coding sequence is TGTGCCAGCAGCCAAACAGGGGGCTACGGGGAGCTGTTTTTT.

The V and J genes are TRBV30 and TRBJ1-5, with a weak D call TRBD1 (6 bases). The CDR3 spans 13 residues. Germline-derived CDR1 and CDR2 are GTSNPN and SVGIG (reference sequence). V was trimmed by 2 bases and J by 5 bases, leaving 10 bases between them. The CDR3 region is CAWSSGGDQPQHF. The CDR3, as DNA: TGTGCCTGGAGTTCTGGGGGCGATCAGCCCCAGCATTTT.

For the CDR3, the DNA is TGTGCCAGCAGCTTAGAATCAGGAAAGGGCAATCAGCCCCAGCATTTT. Protein sequence: CASSLESGKGNQPQHF. The chain employs TRBV7-2 and TRBJ1-5; D gene ambiguous. The CDR3 spans 16 residues. Trimming shortened V by 1 base and J by 2 bases, and 12 bases separated the two germline ends. From germline, CDR1 is SGHTA and CDR2 FQGNSA. The full variable domain, completed using reference TRBV7-2 and TRBJ1-5, is GAGVSQSPSNKVTEKGKDVELRCDPISGHTALYWYRQSLGQGLEFLIYFQGNSAPDKSGLPSDRFSAERTGGSVSTLTIQRTQQEDSAVYLCASSLESGKGNQPQHFGDGTRLSIL.

The rearrangement joins TRBV5-4 to TRBJ1-2; D gene uncertain. V was clipped by 3 bases and J by 4 bases, with 10 bases between them. Germline lookup yields CDR1 SGHNT and CDR2 YYREEE (reference sequence). This CDR3 has 13 residues. CDR3 amino acids: CASSSGRVYGYTF. The CDR3, as DNA: TGTGCCAGCAGCTCCGGGAGAGTCTATGGCTACACCTTC. The complete variable domain, with remaining parts taken from reference TRBV5-4 and TRBJ1-2, reads ETGVTQSPTHLIKTRGQQVTLRCSSQSGHNTVSWYQQALGQGPQFIFQYYREEENGRGNFPPRFSGLQFPNYSSELNVNALELDDSALYLCASSSGRVYGYTFGSGTRLTVV.

As DNA, the CDR3 is TGTGCCAGTAGTAGCGGGGGGGCCTCCGGGGAGCTGTTTTTT. This gives the protein CASSSGGASGELFF. The chain joins TRBV19 to TRBJ2-2, with 9 bases fitting TRBD2. V lost 4 bases and J lost 6; bases outside the gene matches: 3. Germline-derived CDR1 and CDR2 are LNHDA and SQIVND (reference sequence). This CDR3 has 14 residues.

This chain joins TRBV9 and TRBJ1-1; 8 bases fit TRBD1. CDR3 length: 16 amino acids. The V gene's germline CDR1 is SGDLS and CDR2 YYNGEE. The trim removed 0 bases at V and 4 bases at J, leaving 8 bases unmatched. This chain's CDR3 is CASSVAVGQGGTEAFF. In DNA, the CDR3 is TGTGCCAGCAGCGTAGCGGTAGGACAGGGAGGCACTGAAGCTTTCTTT.

DNA for the CDR3: TGTGCCAGCAGACTAGCGGGAGGGGCGTACAATGAGCAGTTCTTC. Protein: CASRLAGGAYNEQFF. V is TRBV6-1 and J is TRBJ2-1; TRBD2 matches at 13 bases. CDR1 MNHNS and CDR2 SASEGT come from the germline V gene. The CDR3 is 15 residues long. The junction had 3 bases not matched to a gene; V was cut back by 6 bases and J by 4 bases.

The chain joins TRBV30 to TRBJ1-1; tentative D call: TRBD1 (5 bases). Trimming stripped 5 bases from V and 6 bases from J, with 16 bases between. There are 13 residues in the CDR3. The V gene's germline CDR1 is GTSNPN and CDR2 SVGIG (reference sequence). CDR3 DNA sequence: TGTGCCTGGGTGACAGCCCCTGGGGCTGAAGCTTTCTTT. It translates to CAWVTAPGAEAFF.

The chain joins TRBV6-5 to TRBJ1-2; tentatively, D is TRBD1 (5 bases). CDR3 length: 13 residues. CDR1 MNHEY and CDR2 SVGAGI come from the germline V gene. The V end lost 2 bases, the J end lost 4 bases, and 8 bases lay between the germline ends. The CDR3 loop is CASSYGAGYGYTF. The CDR3 nucleotides are TGTGCCAGCAGTTACGGGGCTGGCTATGGCTACACCTTC.

The rearrangement uses TRBV6-6 and TRBJ1-2; the match to TRBD1 covers 8 bases. The germline gives CDR1 MNHNY, CDR2 SVGAGI (reference sequence). This CDR3 is 13 amino acids long. After removal of 6 bases from V and 4 bases from J, the junction contained 4 bases not matched to a gene. Written as DNA, the CDR3 is TGTGCCAGCAGCCTTGACAGGGGCTATGGCTACACCTTC. Translating gives CASSLDRGYGYTF.

The chain couples TRBV27 to TRBJ2-2; 10 bases are a match to TRBD2. The germline CDR1 and CDR2 sequences are MNHEY and SMNVEV (reference sequence). V shed 5 bases and J 4 bases; nucleotides not matched to a gene: 16. This CDR3 region has 19 residues. CDR3 bases: TGTGCCAGCAGTACCCTCCGGGGTAGCGGGAGGCCTCCCACCGGGGAGCTGTTTTTT. It encodes CASSTLRGSGRPPTGELFF.

The V gene is TRBV5-1, the J gene TRBJ2-3; D is possibly TRBD1 (6 bases). With 1 base removed from V and 2 bases from J, the gap between germline ends came to 11 bases. The CDR3 sequence is 15 residues long. From germline, CDR1 is SGHRS and CDR2 YFSETQ. For the CDR3, the DNA is TGCGCCAGCAGCTTGACAGGGCACCCCACAGATACGCAGTATTTT. It translates to CASSLTGHPTDTQYF.

V and J are TRBV4-3 and TRBJ2-3; the match to TRBD2 covers 12 bases. The CDR3 totals 14 residues. Germline trimming cut 4 bases from V and 6 bases from J; bases unmatched to any gene: 2. CDR1 LGHNA and CDR2 YSLEER come from the germline V gene. CDR3 sequence reads: CASSLGLAGDTQYF. CDR3 sequence (DNA): TGCGCCAGCAGCCTCGGACTAGCGGGGGATACGCAGTATTTT.

The chain recombines TRBV5-4 with TRBJ2-1; no definite D call. CDR1 is SGHNT and CDR2 is YYREEE in the germline V gene (reference sequence). The ends were cut back, 1 base at V and 6 bases at J, with 11 bases in the middle. The CDR3 runs 14 residues. CDR3 nucleotide sequence: TGTGCCAGCAGCTTGACCGCGTTCCGCAATGAGCAGTTCTTC. This gives the protein CASSLTAFRNEQFF.

The CDR3 reads CASRGLINEKLFF. CDR3 nucleotides: TGTGCCAGCAGGGGACTGATTAATGAAAAACTGTTTTTT. The chain links TRBV6-4 to TRBJ1-4; D might be TRBD1 (5 bases). Deletions cut 6 bases from V and 4 bases from J, with 9 bases between. Germline assignment: CDR1 MRHNA and CDR2 SNTAGT. CDR3 length: 13 residues.

The chain is built from TRBV5-1 and TRBJ2-7; 10 positions match TRBD1. CDR1 is SGHRS, CDR2 YFSETQ, per germline. Unmatched junction bases numbered 6, after V lost 4 bases and J lost 5 bases. The CDR3 is made up of 14 amino acids. CDR3 nucleotide sequence: TGCGCCAGCAGCCCTAGACAGGGGGCGGACGAGCAGTACTTC. This gives the protein CASSPRQGADEQYF.